The 30 T cell receptor beta chains given below trace back to one sample, sequenced in a study of T cells in Graves' hyperthyroidism and ophthalmopathy. Amplification targeted TCR beta CDR3 regions from RNA transcripts. The study used the HTBI primer set for a first-round RT-PCR of the TCR CDR3. TCRdb analysed the multiplex PCR reads with MiXCR anew, one entry per CDR3 protein. This table holds hundreds of thousands of distinct CDR3 sequences, around 15% found once. Sequencing was done on a sample of blood. The receptors were sampled from a middle-aged woman with Graves' ophthalmopathy.

The chain combines TRBV19 with TRBJ1-5, with TRBD1 as a possible D gene (6 bases). This CDR3 has 15 residues. Germline V gives CDR1 LNHDA, CDR2 SQIVND (reference sequence). Between the trimmed V and J ends, which lost 8 bases and 2 bases, there was a span of 16 bases. Here the CDR3 DNA reads TGTGCCAGTGATTGGGGGGGGCGGGGCAATCAGCCCCAGCATTTT. Its protein is CASDWGGRGNQPQHF.

The chain couples TRBV2 to TRBJ2-7; D possibly matches TRBD1 or TRBD2 (5 bases each). Trimming removed 6 bases from V and 5 bases from J, with 17 bases in between. The germline gives CDR1 SNHLY, CDR2 FYNNEI. The CDR3 covers 14 residues. CDR3 bases: TGTGCCAGCAGCATACTAGGGGCAATGGACGAGCAGTACTTC. Residues: CASSILGAMDEQYF.

This clonotype has more than one count but fewer than ten. The chain uses TRBV19 and TRBJ1-3; 7 bases are shared with TRBD1. The length of the CDR3 is 15 residues. Germline loops: CDR1 LNHDA, CDR2 SQIVND (reference sequence). The V gene end was trimmed by 6 bases and the J gene end by 0 bases; junction bases not matched to a gene: 5. In DNA form, the CDR3 reads TGTGCCAGTAGCAAGGGACAGACCTCTGGAAACACCATATATTTT. This codes for CASSKGQTSGNTIYF.

In this sample, this clonotype turned up once. The V and J genes are TRBV18 and TRBJ2-2; no firm D call. Trimming shortened V by 1 base and J by 4 bases, and 4 bases separated the two germline ends. Germline V gives CDR1 KGHSH, CDR2 LQKENI. The CDR3 runs 13 residues. The CDR3 nucleotides read TGTGCCAGCTCACCACTGACCACCGGGGAGCTGTTTTTT. This translates into CASSPLTTGELFF.

This clonotype turned up a few times. The V and J genes are TRBV4-2 and TRBJ2-7; D is uncertain. CDR3 length equals 17 residues. CDR1 and CDR2 (germline): LGHNA, YNFKEQ. Between the trimmed V and J ends, which lost 1 base and 2 bases, there was a span of 18 bases. The CDR3 is CASSQGMAGSIPYEQYF. CDR3 in DNA: TGTGCCAGCAGCCAAGGGATGGCAGGTTCCATCCCCTACGAGCAGTACTTC.

This clonotype has a count of ten or more. This chain uses TRBV12-3 or TRBV12-4 with TRBJ2-2; possibly TRBD2 for D (6 bases). Trimming took 3 bases from V and 6 from J, leaving 14 bases between them. The CDR3 runs to 15 residues. Here the CDR3 reads CASSLGSGFAGELFF. CDR3 in DNA: TGTGCCAGCAGTTTGGGTAGCGGTTTCGCCGGGGAGCTGTTTTTT.

The rearrangement links TRBV9 to TRBJ2-1; D is possibly TRBD2 (6 bases). Germline CDR1 SGDLS, CDR2 YYNGEE. V lost 0 bases to trimming and J lost 5 bases, with 15 bases between them. There are 16 residues in the CDR3. The CDR3, as DNA: TGTGCCAGCAGCGTAGGGGCCAGCGGGTATAACAATGAGCAGTTCTTC. Its translation: CASSVGASGYNNEQFF.

This clonotype was counted a few times. This rearrangement joins TRBV30 to TRBJ1-1; D unresolved. CDR1 and CDR2 (germline): GTSNPN, SVGIG (reference sequence). Trimming stripped 3 bases from V and 4 bases from J, with 6 bases between. The CDR3 has 11 amino acids. The CDR3 DNA follows: TGTGCCTGGAGGTGGGGCACTGAAGCTTTCTTT. Protein: CAWRWGTEAFF. Full variable domain (outside the CDR3, taken from reference TRBV30 and TRBJ1-1): SQTIHQWPATLVQPVGSPLSLECTVEGTSNPNLYWYRQAAGRGLQLLFYSVGIGQISSEVPQNLSASRPQDRQFILSSKKLLLSDSGFYLCAWRWGTEAFFGQGTRLTVV.

This clonotype was recorded many times. The chain carries TRBV10-3 and TRBJ2-5; 10 nucleotides agree with TRBD2. The CDR3 has 15 amino acids. Unmatched junction bases numbered 2, after V lost 4 bases and J lost 0 bases. CDR1 and CDR2 (germline): ENHRY, SYGVKD. The CDR3 loop is CAISALAGDQETQYF. The CDR3 DNA is TGTGCCATCAGTGCCCTAGCGGGGGACCAAGAGACCCAGTACTTC.

The chain recombines TRBV28 with TRBJ1-5; no clear D gene. The CDR3 extends over 13 amino acids. The V end lost 8 bases, the J end lost 1 base, and 9 bases lay between the germline ends. Germline CDR1 and CDR2: MDHEN and SYDVKM. The CDR3 DNA reads TGTGCCAGCTGTGCCGCGAGCAATCAGCCCCAGCATTTT. Its translation: CASCAASNQPQHF.

This clonotype was observed many times. The chain links TRBV3-1 to TRBJ2-1; TRBD2 matches 7 bases. The CDR3 sequence is 15 residues long. CDR1 LGHDT and CDR2 YNNKEL come from the germline V gene (reference sequence). V lost 1 base to trimming and J lost 0 bases; unmatched junction nucleotides: 0. Here the CDR3 reads CASSQGTSSYNEQFF. Written as DNA, the CDR3 is TGTGCCAGCAGCCAAGGGACTAGCTCCTACAATGAGCAGTTCTTC.

This clonotype was detected ten times or more. The J gene is TRBJ1-1, the V gene TRBV12-3 or TRBV12-4, with D perhaps matching TRBD1 (6 bases). The CDR3 consists of 14 residues. Deletions cut 4 bases from V and 6 bases from J, with 15 bases between. CDR3 region: CASSWGGRGAEAFF. In nucleotides, the CDR3 is TGTGCCAGCAGTTGGGGGGGGCGCGGGGCTGAAGCTTTCTTT.

The J gene is TRBJ2-1, the V gene TRBV9, with D uncertain. CDR3 length equals 15 residues. Trimming shortened V by 5 bases and J by 3 bases, and 15 bases separated the two germline ends. Per germline, CDR1 SGDLS and CDR2 YYNGEE. CDR3 sequence (DNA): TGTGCCAGCAGTAAGGATCTCGGATTCTACAATGAGCAGTTCTTC. It specifies CASSKDLGFYNEQFF.

The V and J genes are TRBV20-1 and TRBJ1-5, with D unresolved. The CDR3 contains 15 residues. V shed 2 bases and J shed 2 bases, with 13 bases lying between them. Germline V lookup: CDR1 DFQATT, CDR2 SNEGSKA (reference sequence). The CDR3, as DNA: TGCAGTGCTAGACCCGGGATCGAGGGCAATCAGCCCCAGCATTTT. This translates into CSARPGIEGNQPQHF.

In this sample, this clonotype turned up a few times. The chain has TRBV6-1 and TRBJ2-1, with 7 bases matching TRBD2. This CDR3 has 15 residues. With V trimmed by 5 bases and J by 6 bases, 10 bases remained unmatched. The germline V gene has CDR1 MNHNS and CDR2 SASEGT. The CDR3 reads CASSPASGGPNEQFF. The CDR3 DNA follows: TGTGCCAGCAGTCCCGCTAGCGGTGGGCCCAATGAGCAGTTCTTC.

This clonotype has ten or more counts. The rearrangement links TRBV28 to TRBJ1-1; 10 bases align to TRBD1. The CDR3 length is 14 residues. From germline, CDR1 is MDHEN and CDR2 SYDVKM. V was pared by 8 bases and J by 3 bases, with 6 bases of the junction left unmatched. The CDR3 coding sequence is TGTGCCAGCGGGTGGACAGGGGGTGACACTGAAGCTTTCTTT. Encoded protein: CASGWTGGDTEAFF.

CDR3 DNA sequence: TGTGCCATCAGGGGAGATAACTATGGCTACACCTTC. Translation: CAIRGDNYGYTF. The rearrangement links TRBV10-3 to TRBJ1-2; D not resolved. This CDR3 spans 12 amino acids. CDR1 is ENHRY, CDR2 SYGVKD, per germline. Trimming cost V 6 bases and J 1 base, with 6 bases left between them.

This clonotype was seen repeatedly, ten times or more. The chain recombines TRBV4-1 with TRBJ1-4; no reliable D call. The CDR3 covers 13 residues. V was shortened by 1 base and J by 8 bases, with 8 bases between the two germline ends. Per germline, CDR1 MGHRA and CDR2 YSYEKL. DNA for the CDR3: TGCGCCAGCAGCCAAGTGGCTGCCGAAAAACTGTTTTTT. Translated: CASSQVAAEKLFF.

This chain links TRBV5-8 with TRBJ2-2, with 15 nucleotides matching TRBD2. This CDR3 region has 18 residues. The V and J ends lost 3 bases and 4 bases, in that order; junction bases with no gene match: 7. Germline values: CDR1 SGHTS, CDR2 YDEGEE. Written as DNA, the CDR3 is TGTGCCAGCAGCTATTCCGGGACTAGCGGGGGGAGCACCGGGGAGCTGTTTTTT. Its protein product is CASSYSGTSGGSTGELFF.

The chain links TRBV7-8 to TRBJ2-6; D perhaps matches TRBD2 (6 bases). Germline CDR1 reads SGHVS; CDR2 reads FQNEAQ. The CDR3 totals 17 residues. V lost 3 bases to trimming and J lost 3 bases, with 15 bases between them. The CDR3 DNA reads as TGTGCCAGCAGCTTCGAGATATGGGGGGATGGGGCCAACGTCCTGACTTTC. Protein sequence: CASSFEIWGDGANVLTF.

This clonotype was seen more than once but under ten times. The chain employs TRBV12-3 or TRBV12-4 and TRBJ1-2; a possible D gene is TRBD1 (5 bases). Trimming stripped 6 bases from V and 7 bases from J, with 15 bases between. This CDR3 comprises 13 residues. The DNA for the CDR3 is TGTGCCAGCAGAACACAGGCCGGCCGTGGCTACACCTTC. It specifies CASRTQAGRGYTF.

This clonotype was seen repeatedly, ten times or more. The chain has TRBV3-1 and TRBJ1-1; D is possibly TRBD1 (6 bases). V lost 0 bases to trimming and J lost 4 bases, with 15 bases between them. Germline CDR1 is LGHDT and CDR2 is YNNKEL (reference sequence). CDR3 length: 16 residues. In DNA, the CDR3 is TGTGCCAGCAGCCAAGATTCAGGGGCGATGTCCACTGAAGCTTTCTTT. It encodes CASSQDSGAMSTEAFF.

This clonotype was seen many times. The chain employs TRBV6-2 or TRBV6-3 and TRBJ2-3; D is ambiguous. V lost 4 bases to trimming and J lost 2 bases, with 16 bases between them. This CDR3 spans 16 amino acids. The germline gives CDR1 MNHEY, CDR2 SVGEGT. CDR3 sequence (DNA): TGTGCCAGCAGTTCATTCGCCAGGAGAACCACAGATACGCAGTATTTT. Encoded protein: CASSSFARRTTDTQYF.

This clonotype was observed many times. The rearrangement links TRBV12-3 or TRBV12-4 to TRBJ1-5, with a weak D call TRBD1 (5 bases). V gave up 0 bases and J gave up 7 bases, with 25 bases separating them. The CDR3 runs 19 residues. The CDR3 DNA reads as TGTGCCAGCAGTTTAGCATTTTTGGTTCGGCAGGGCCAGGGACAGCCCCAGCATTTT. Protein: CASSLAFLVRQGQGQPQHF.

This clonotype was observed many times. The chain uses TRBV3-1 and TRBJ2-4; unclear D gene. There are 13 residues in the CDR3. V dropped 0 bases and J dropped 8 bases, with 8 bases sitting between them. CDR1 and CDR2 (germline): LGHDT, YNNKEL (reference sequence). Here the CDR3 reads CASSQDIEDIQYF. CDR3 bases: TGTGCCAGCAGCCAAGATATAGAGGACATTCAGTACTTC. Complete variable domain (other parts from reference TRBV3-1 and TRBJ2-4): DTAVSQTPKYLVTQMGNDKSIKCEQNLGHDTMYWYKQDSKKFLKIMFSYNNKELIINETVPNRFSPKSPDKAHLNLHINSLELGDSAVYFCASSQDIEDIQYFGAGTRLSVL.

At least ten counts were recorded for this clonotype. V is TRBV7-2 and J is TRBJ1-1, with D maybe TRBD1 (6 bases). Trimming stripped 6 bases from V and 1 base from J, with 21 bases between. Germline assignment: CDR1 SGHTA and CDR2 FQGNSA. CDR3 length equals 17 residues. The CDR3 protein is CASSLTRTVLGNTEAFF. CDR3 DNA: TGTGCCAGCAGTCTAACCCGGACAGTCCTGGGGAACACTGAAGCTTTCTTT.

This clonotype was seen at least ten times. The V call is TRBV30, the J call TRBJ1-1; TRBD1 matches at 9 bases. The V gene's germline CDR1 is GTSNPN and CDR2 SVGIG (reference sequence). V dropped 2 bases and J dropped 6; count of bases not matched to a gene: 1. CDR3 length equals 12 residues. The CDR3 sequence: CAWSRQGAEAFF. CDR3 DNA: TGTGCCTGGAGTAGACAGGGGGCTGAAGCTTTCTTT.

This clonotype was observed at least ten times. V and J are TRBV27 and TRBJ1-2; 8 positions match TRBD1. This CDR3 region has 16 residues. With V trimmed by 2 bases and J by 3 bases, 8 bases remained unmatched. From germline, CDR1 is MNHEY and CDR2 SMNVEV (reference sequence). In DNA form, the CDR3 reads TGTGCCAGCAGTTTAGCTGGGACAGGACTTGACTATGGCTACACCTTC. Translating it yields CASSLAGTGLDYGYTF.

The chain combines TRBV4-1 with TRBJ2-7, with D perhaps matching TRBD1 (5 bases). The CDR3 loop spans 15 amino acids. The germline V and J ends were trimmed by 3 bases and 3 bases, with 15 bases remaining between them. The V gene's germline CDR1 is MGHRA and CDR2 YSYEKL. CDR3 region: CASSQSGAGNYEQYF. As DNA, the CDR3 is TGCGCCAGCAGCCAGAGTGGGGCAGGGAACTACGAGCAGTACTTC.

This clonotype was counted between two and nine times. The chain recombines TRBV5-1 with TRBJ2-5; D gene uncertain. This CDR3 contains 14 residues. The V gene lost 5 bases and the J gene lost 0 bases, with 11 bases spanning the gap. In germline, CDR1 is SGHRS, CDR2 YFSETQ. The CDR3 reads CASRPGTDQETQYF. CDR3 DNA: TGCGCCAGCAGGCCAGGCACAGACCAAGAGACCCAGTACTTC.